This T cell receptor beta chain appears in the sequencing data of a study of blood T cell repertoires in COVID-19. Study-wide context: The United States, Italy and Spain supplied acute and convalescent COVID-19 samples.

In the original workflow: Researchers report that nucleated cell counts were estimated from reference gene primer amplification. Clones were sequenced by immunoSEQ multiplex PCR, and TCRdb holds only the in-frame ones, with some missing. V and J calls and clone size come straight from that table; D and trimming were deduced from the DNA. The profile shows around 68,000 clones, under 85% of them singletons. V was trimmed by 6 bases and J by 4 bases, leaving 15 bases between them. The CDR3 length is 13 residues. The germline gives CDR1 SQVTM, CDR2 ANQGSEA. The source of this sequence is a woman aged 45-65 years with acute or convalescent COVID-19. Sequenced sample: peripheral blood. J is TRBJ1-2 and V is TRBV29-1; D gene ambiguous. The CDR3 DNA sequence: TGCAGCGTCGACTTTTTCTCCGGCTATGGCTACACCTTC. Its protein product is CSVDFFSGYGYTF. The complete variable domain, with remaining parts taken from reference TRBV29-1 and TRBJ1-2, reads SAVISQKPSRDICQRGTSLTIQCQVDSQVTMMFWYRQQPGQSLTLIATANQGSEATYESGFVIDKFPISRPNLTFSTLTVSNMSPEDSSIYLCSVDFFSGYGYTFGSGTRLTVV.